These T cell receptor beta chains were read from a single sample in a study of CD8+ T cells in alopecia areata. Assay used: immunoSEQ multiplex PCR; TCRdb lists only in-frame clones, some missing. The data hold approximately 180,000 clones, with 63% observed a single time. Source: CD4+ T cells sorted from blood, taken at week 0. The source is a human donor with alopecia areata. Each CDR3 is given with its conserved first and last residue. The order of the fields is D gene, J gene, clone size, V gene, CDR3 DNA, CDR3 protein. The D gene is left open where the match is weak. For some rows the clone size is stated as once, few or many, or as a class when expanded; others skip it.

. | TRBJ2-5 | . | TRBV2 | TGTGCCAGCTTTAAAGGAGGCAGGGTGGGAGAGACCCAGTACTTC | CASFKGGRVGETQYF
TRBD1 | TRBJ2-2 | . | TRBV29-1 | TGCAGCGCAAAAAGGGGACAGGGGGTTGGCGGACGTTCCGGGGAGCTGTTTTTT | CSAKRGQGVGGRSGELFF
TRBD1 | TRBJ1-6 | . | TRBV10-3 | TGTGCCATCAGATCGGACAGGGAATCACCCCTCCACTTT | CAIRSDRESPLHF
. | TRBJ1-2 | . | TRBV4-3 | TGCGCCAGCAGCCGGGGAGGGAGCTATGGCTACACCTTC | CASSRGGSYGYTF
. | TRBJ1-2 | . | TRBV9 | TGTGCCAGCAGCGTACAGGGTTCTAACTATGGCTACACCTTC | CASSVQGSNYGYTF
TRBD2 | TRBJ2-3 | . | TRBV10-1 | TGCGCCAGCAGTCCCTGGGGACTAGCGGGGATTACAGATACGCAGTATTTT | CASSPWGLAGITDTQYF
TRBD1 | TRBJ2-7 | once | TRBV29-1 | TGCAGCGCCGGGACAGGCGAGCAGTACTTC | CSAGTGEQYF
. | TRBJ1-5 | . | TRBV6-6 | TGTGCCAGCAGTTACACGGTTAATCAGCCCCAGCATTTT | CASSYTVNQPQHF
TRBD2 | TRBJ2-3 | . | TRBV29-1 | TGCAGCGTTGAATCCCGGAGACTAGCGGGGACTAGCACAGATACGCAGTATTTT | CSVESRRLAGTSTDTQYF
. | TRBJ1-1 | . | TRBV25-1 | TGTGCCAGCAGACTGAGTAACACTGAAGCTTTCTTT | CASRLSNTEAFF
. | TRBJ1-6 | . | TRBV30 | TGTGCCTGGAGAAACTCCTATAATTCACCCCTCCACTTT | CAWRNSYNSPLHF
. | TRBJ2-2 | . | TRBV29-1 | TGCAGCGTGAAGGACAGTATGAACACCGGGGAGCTGTTTTTT | CSVKDSMNTGELFF
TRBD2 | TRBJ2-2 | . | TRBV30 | TGTGCCTGGAGTGTGACTAGCGGGGGCACCAGGGAGCTGTTTTTT | CAWSVTSGGTRELFF
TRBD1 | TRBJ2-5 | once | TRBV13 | TGTGCCAGCACGCGATCTAGACAGGGATGGAGGGAGACCCAGTACTTC | CASTRSRQGWRETQYF
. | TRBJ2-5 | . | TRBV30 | TGTGCCTATAGAGAGGGGGTCGTAGAGACCCAGTACTTC | CAYREGVVETQYF
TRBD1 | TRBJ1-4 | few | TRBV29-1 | TGCAGCGTACGGGACAGGGAGAATGAAAAACTGTTTTTT | CSVRDRENEKLFF
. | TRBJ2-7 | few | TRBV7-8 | TGTGCCAGCAGCTTGCAGGAAGCCTACGAGCAGTACTTC | CASSLQEAYEQYF
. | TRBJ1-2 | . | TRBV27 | TGTGCCAGCAGTCCCATCGGGACGGGCGCTAACTATGGCTACACCTTC | CASSPIGTGANYGYTF
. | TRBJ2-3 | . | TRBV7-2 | TGTGCCAGCAGCTTCGAAGTAGGATGGCAAGATACGCAGTATTTT | CASSFEVGWQDTQYF
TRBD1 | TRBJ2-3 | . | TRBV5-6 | TGTGCCAGCAGCTTCGGGACAGGCACAGATACGCAGTATTTT | CASSFGTGTDTQYF
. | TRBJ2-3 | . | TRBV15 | TGTGCCACCAGCAGAGCTAGTATCGGTACTAGCACAGATACGCAGTATTTT | CATSRASIGTSTDTQYF
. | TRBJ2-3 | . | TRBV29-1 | TGCAGCGTTGAAGCGCGGGGGCCTACGGATACGCAGTATTTT | CSVEARGPTDTQYF
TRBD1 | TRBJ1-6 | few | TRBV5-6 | TGTGCCAGCAGCTTCACAGGGGAATTTTATAATTCACCCCTCCACTTT | CASSFTGEFYNSPLHF
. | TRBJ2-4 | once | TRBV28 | TGTGCCAGCAGCTCCCAGACTCCCGCCAAAAACATTCAGTACTTC | CASSSQTPAKNIQYF
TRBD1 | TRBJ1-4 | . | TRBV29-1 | TGCAGCGTGAGTCCGGGACAGGGACGACTTAATGAAAAACTGTTTTTT | CSVSPGQGRLNEKLFF
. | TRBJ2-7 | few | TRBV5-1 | TGCGCCAGCAGCTTGGTTTGGGGGGCCTCCCACGAGCAGTACTTC | CASSLVWGASHEQYF
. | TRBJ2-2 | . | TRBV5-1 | TGCGCCAGCAGCTCAGGGGATACCGGGGAGCTGTTTTTT | CASSSGDTGELFF
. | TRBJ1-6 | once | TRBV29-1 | TGCAGCGTTGAAACGGGACGTGGTTCACCCCTCCACTTT | CSVETGRGSPLHF
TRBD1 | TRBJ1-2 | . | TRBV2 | TGTGCCAGCAGTGAAGCGACGACGAAGACAGGGACGGCACATGGTAACTATGGCTACACCTTC | CASSEATTKTGTAHGNYGYTF
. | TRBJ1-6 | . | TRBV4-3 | TGCGCCAGCAGCCAACCCCGCTCACCCCTCCACTTT | CASSQPRSPLHF
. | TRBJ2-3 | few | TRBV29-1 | TGCAGCGTTGAAGAGAAAGCAGATACGCAGTATTTT | CSVEEKADTQYF
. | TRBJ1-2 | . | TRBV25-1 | TGTGCCAGCAGTGCGGGGGGTTATGGCTACACCTTC | CASSAGGYGYTF
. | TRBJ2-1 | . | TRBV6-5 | TGTGCCAGCAGCGGGGCGACGTTCAACAATGAGCAGTTCTTC | CASSGATFNNEQFF
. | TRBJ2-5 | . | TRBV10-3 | TGTGCCATCAGTGTGGGAAAAAGTGCCCACGGGACCCAGTACTTC | CAISVGKSAHGTQYF
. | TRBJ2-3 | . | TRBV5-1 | TGCGCCAGCAGCTCCCCGGACACCGATACGCAGTATTTT | CASSSPDTDTQYF
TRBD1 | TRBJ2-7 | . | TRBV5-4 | TGTGCCAGCAGCTTCTTCTCTCGGGACAGGGGGCTGTGTGGTGTCTACGAGCAGTACTTC | CASSFFSRDRGLCGVYEQYF
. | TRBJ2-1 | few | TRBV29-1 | TGCAGCGTTGACCAGGCTGAGCAGTTCTTC | CSVDQAEQFF
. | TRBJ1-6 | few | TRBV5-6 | TGTGCCAGCAGCTCACCGGACTATGATTCACCCCTCCACTTT | CASSSPDYDSPLHF
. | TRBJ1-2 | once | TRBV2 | TGTGCCAGCAGTGCTTACAAGTCGGGTGGCTACACCTTC | CASSAYKSGGYTF
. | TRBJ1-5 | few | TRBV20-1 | TGCAGTGCTAGAGTTTCGGCTTCCCAGCATTTT | CSARVSASQHF
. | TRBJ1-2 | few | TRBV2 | TGTGCCAGCAGGAGGGGAGGAATCCTGACCTATGGCTACACCTTC | CASRRGGILTYGYTF
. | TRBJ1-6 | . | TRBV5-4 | TGTGCCAGCAGCTTGGGGCCAGGGGAGGATTCACCCCTCCACTTT | CASSLGPGEDSPLHF
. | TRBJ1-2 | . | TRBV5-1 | TGCGCCAGCAGCTTGGGATCGGCAGGCTACACCTTC | CASSLGSAGYTF
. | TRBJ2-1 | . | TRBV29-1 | TGCAGCGTCGGAGACACAGGGCGTGAGCAGTTCTTC | CSVGDTGREQFF
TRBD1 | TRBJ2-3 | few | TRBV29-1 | TGCAGCTTTAGGGGGACAGCCGGTAAAAGCACAGATACGCAGTATTTT | CSFRGTAGKSTDTQYF
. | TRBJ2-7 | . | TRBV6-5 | TGTGCCAGCAGGCCTACTGGGACCTACGAGCAGTACTTC | CASRPTGTYEQYF
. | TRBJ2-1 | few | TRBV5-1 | TGCGCCAGCAGCGAAGGGACGAGCTCCTACAATGAGCAGTTCTTC | CASSEGTSSYNEQFF
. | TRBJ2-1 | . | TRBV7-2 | TGTGCCAGCAGCCTTACGACACGCCACAATGAGCAGTTCTTC | CASSLTTRHNEQFF
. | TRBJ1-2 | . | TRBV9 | TGTGCCAGCAGCCTACACAGGGAGAAGAACTATGGCTACACCTTC | CASSLHREKNYGYTF
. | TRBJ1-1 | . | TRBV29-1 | TGCAGCGTTGCCTTCAAGTTGAACACTGAAGCTTTCTTT | CSVAFKLNTEAFF
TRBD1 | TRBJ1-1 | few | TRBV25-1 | TGTGCCAGCAGTGAGCAGGGGGTCGGGGCTTTCTTT | CASSEQGVGAFF
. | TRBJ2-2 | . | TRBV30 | TGTGCCCGCGCGGGCCAGTACAAAAACACCGGGGAGCTGTTTTTT | CARAGQYKNTGELFF
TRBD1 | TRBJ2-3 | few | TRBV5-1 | TGCGCCAGCAGCCCGGGACAGGGGGTTGATACGCAGTATTTT | CASSPGQGVDTQYF
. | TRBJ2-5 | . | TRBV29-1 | TGCAGCGTCTCCTTTGAGGCGAGGACGGAGACCCAGTACTTC | CSVSFEARTETQYF
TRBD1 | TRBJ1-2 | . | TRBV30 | TGTGCCTGGAGCACGGGACAGGCCGACTATGGCTACACCTTC | CAWSTGQADYGYTF
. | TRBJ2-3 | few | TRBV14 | TGTGCCAGCAGCCAAGCTTGGGTGTCAGATACGCAGTATTTT | CASSQAWVSDTQYF
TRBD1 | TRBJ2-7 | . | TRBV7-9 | TGTGCCAGCAGCCCGAGCGGACAGGGGGCACAGTACTTC | CASSPSGQGAQYF
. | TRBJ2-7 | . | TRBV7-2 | TGTGCCAGCAGCCCCTCGGACAGACCCTACGAGCAGTACTTC | CASSPSDRPYEQYF
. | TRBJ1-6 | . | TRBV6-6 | TGTGCCAGCCGAACCGACGGGACCGGGAGTTCACCCCTCCACTTT | CASRTDGTGSSPLHF